This T cell receptor beta chain was documented in a study of blood T cell repertoires in COVID-19. Profiling relied on immunoSEQ multiplex PCR, and the TCRdb table lists in-frame clones only, not all of them. This sample carries tens of thousands of clones, approximately 84% of them seen once, and the ten largest clones take about an eighth. This CDR3 is built from 15 residues. From germline, CDR1 is SNHLY and CDR2 FYNNEI. The V and J ends lost 8 bases and 9 bases, in that order; junction bases with no gene match: 10. This clone showed up many times. Source material: peripheral blood. This rearrangement joins TRBV2 to TRBJ1-6; 10 nucleotides align to TRBD1. The origin of this receptor is a man aged 50 or older with COVID-19, enrolled during active disease. As DNA, the CDR3 is TGTGCCAGCCGAGATTTCAGGGACAGGGGTTCACCCCTCCACTTT. As protein: CASRDFRDRGSPLHF.